Below, 21 T cell receptor beta chains from the same sample are listed, as sequenced in a study of naive and memory T cell subsets. TCR cDNA received a 3' ligated oligonucleotide that carried a UMI. The SP2 primer and nested alpha and beta constant region primers amplified ligated cDNA in four rounds. One entry per CDR3 protein, called by TCRdb with MiXCR from the 5' RACE reads. Altogether tens of thousands of distinct CDR3 sequences are present, approximately 8% being singletons, with the ten largest covering 15% to 20%. These receptors all come from a female donor in good health.

This clonotype was detected only a few times. This chain uses TRBV4-2 with TRBJ1-5, with 9 bases that match TRBD1. V gave up 0 bases and J gave up 4 bases; unmatched junction bases: 4. From germline, CDR1 is LGHNA and CDR2 YNFKEQ. CDR3 length: 16 residues. The CDR3 region has the DNA TGTGCCAGCAGCCAAGAAGTCGGACAGGGGAATCAGCCCCAGCATTTT. This sequence encodes CASSQEVGQGNQPQHF.

There are many counts of this clonotype. The rearrangement links TRBV5-6 to TRBJ1-5; 7 bases match TRBD1. CDR3 length equals 16 residues. V gave up 2 bases and J gave up 0 bases; unmatched junction bases: 5. Germline CDR1 is SGHDT and CDR2 is YYEEEE. The CDR3 coding sequence is TGTGCCAGCAGCTTAACAGGGGAGTTTAGCAATCAGCCCCAGCATTTT. Its protein product is CASSLTGEFSNQPQHF.

This sequence joins TRBV12-3 or TRBV12-4 and TRBJ2-1, with D possibly being TRBD1 (5 bases). The CDR3 sequence is 15 residues long. V lost 5 bases to trimming and J lost 3 bases, with 14 bases between them. CDR3 nucleotide sequence: TGTGCCAGCAGTCGCCCCAGACAGCGCTACAATGAGCAGTTCTTC. Encoded protein: CASSRPRQRYNEQFF.

This clonotype was observed at least ten times. The V and J genes are TRBV12-3 or TRBV12-4 and TRBJ2-1; D gene unclear. The CDR3 has 12 residues. Deletions cut 3 bases from V and 8 bases from J, with 8 bases between. This CDR3 reads CASSFSTHEQFF. The CDR3 coding sequence is TGTGCCAGCAGTTTTTCGACACATGAGCAGTTCTTC.

V gene TRBV19 combines with J gene TRBJ1-6; TRBD1 agrees at 7 bases. The CDR3 consists of 14 residues. V dropped 8 bases and J dropped 10; count of bases not matched to a gene: 11. The germline V gene encodes CDR1 LNHDA and CDR2 SQIVND (reference sequence). CDR3 protein: CASGTDRVRSPLHF. CDR3 nucleotide sequence: TGTGCCAGTGGAACCGACAGGGTCAGGTCACCCCTCCACTTT.

This clonotype was seen repeatedly, ten times or more. This chain uses TRBV6-4 with TRBJ2-3; 8 bases agree with TRBD2. The V and J ends lost 5 bases and 4 bases, in that order; junction bases with no gene match: 8. This CDR3 contains 15 residues. The germline V gene has CDR1 MRHNA and CDR2 SNTAGT. The CDR3 DNA sequence: TGTGCCAGCAGTTTAAAAGCGGGGGAGGCAGATACGCAGTATTTT. Residues: CASSLKAGEADTQYF.

The chain carries TRBV27 and TRBJ2-4; D uncertain. This CDR3 has 17 amino acids. Trimming pared 8 bases from V and 0 bases from J, leaving 20 bases between. Germline CDR1 is MNHEY and CDR2 is SMNVEV (reference sequence). Here the CDR3 DNA reads TGTGCCAGCTCAGTTTTTGGGGAAGTCGCAGCCAAAAACATTCAGTACTTC. Residues: CASSVFGEVAAKNIQYF.

This clonotype has only a few counts. The chain couples TRBV6-5 to TRBJ2-1; maybe TRBD2 (6 bases). This CDR3 is built from 16 residues. Germline loops: CDR1 MNHEY, CDR2 SVGAGI. The ends were cut back, 6 bases at V and 1 base at J, with 16 bases in the middle. CDR3 in amino acids: CASRSTRRGSYNEQFF. As DNA, the CDR3 is TGTGCCAGCAGATCGACCCGACGGGGGTCCTACAATGAGCAGTTCTTC.

This clonotype came up a few times. V usage is TRBV25-1 and J usage is TRBJ2-7; perhaps TRBD2 as D (6 bases). Trimming cost V 3 bases and J 6 bases, with 9 bases left between them. The CDR3 is 12 residues long. Germline assignment: CDR1 MGHDK and CDR2 SYGVNS. CDR3 in DNA: TGTGCCAGCAGTGAGGGACTTCTCGAGCAGTACTTC. Its translation is CASSEGLLEQYF.

In this sample, this clonotype turned up a few times. The chain is built from TRBV28 and TRBJ2-7; 10 nucleotides agree with TRBD2. V shed 4 bases and J 2 bases; nucleotides not matched to a gene: 2. Germline CDR1 MDHEN, CDR2 SYDVKM. The CDR3 has 14 amino acids. CDR3 region: CASSWGLAPYEQYF. DNA for the CDR3: TGTGCCAGCAGTTGGGGACTAGCGCCCTACGAGCAGTACTTC.

This clonotype came up a few times. V is TRBV6-6 and J is TRBJ2-7, with 8 bases aligning to TRBD1. CDR1 MNHNY and CDR2 SVGAGI come from the germline V gene (reference sequence). V dropped 6 bases and J dropped 1; count of bases not matched to a gene: 8. There are 15 residues in the CDR3. This chain's CDR3 is CASRPPGQASYEQYF. Here the CDR3 DNA reads TGTGCCAGCAGACCCCCGGGACAGGCGTCCTACGAGCAGTACTTC.

This chain connects TRBV9 to TRBJ1-1; D gene unclear. CDR3 length: 14 amino acids. Germline V gives CDR1 SGDLS, CDR2 YYNGEE. Trimming removed 3 bases from V and 4 bases from J, with 13 bases in between. The DNA of the CDR3 is TGTGCCAGCAGCGCAACCAGTGGTGGCACTGAAGCTTTCTTT. Translating it yields CASSATSGGTEAFF.

The chain is built from TRBV20-1 and TRBJ2-5, with a weak D call TRBD1 (6 bases). Deletions cut 6 bases from V and 1 base from J, with 12 bases between. This CDR3 has 13 residues. Germline lookup yields CDR1 DFQATT and CDR2 SNEGSKA (reference sequence). The CDR3 sequence: CSAARGTQETQYF. CDR3 DNA: TGCAGTGCGGCTAGGGGGACCCAAGAGACCCAGTACTTC.

This clonotype came up a few times. The J gene is TRBJ1-6, the V gene TRBV19, with D possibly being TRBD1 (5 bases). Germline-derived CDR1 and CDR2 are LNHDA and SQIVND (reference sequence). Trimming removed 5 bases at V and 8 bases at J, with 7 bases between. CDR3 length: 12 residues. CDR3 in DNA: TGTGCCAGTAGTGAGGGGTATTCACCCCTCCACTTT. Its translation is CASSEGYSPLHF. The full variable domain, with the rest looked up from reference TRBV19 and TRBJ1-6, is DGGITQSPKYLFRKEGQNVTLSCEQNLNHDAMYWYRQDPGQGLRLIYYSQIVNDFQKGDIAEGYSVSREKKESFPLTVTSAQKNPTAFYLCASSEGYSPLHFGNGTRLTVT.

This clonotype was counted between two and nine times. The chain joins TRBV6-6 to TRBJ1-3; the D gene is possibly TRBD1 (5 bases). The CDR3 sequence is 16 residues long. Germline V gives CDR1 MNHNY, CDR2 SVGAGI (reference sequence). V lost 0 bases to trimming and J lost 3 bases, with 12 bases between them. This CDR3 reads CASSYSMGRLGNTIYF. In nucleotides, the CDR3 is TGTGCCAGCAGTTACTCCATGGGACGCCTTGGAAACACCATATATTTT.

This clonotype has at least ten counts. The rearrangement links TRBV10-3 to TRBJ1-5; D might be TRBD1 (5 bases). V lost 2 bases, J lost 0 bases, and 11 bases lay in between. The CDR3 length is 16 residues. Germline CDR1 ENHRY, CDR2 SYGVKD. The CDR3 DNA is TGTGCCATCAGTGAGGATCAGGGAGGTAGCAATCAGCCCCAGCATTTT. It specifies CAISEDQGGSNQPQHF.

In this sample, this clonotype turned up many times. This chain connects TRBV2 to TRBJ1-2; D gene ambiguous. Trimming shortened V by 11 bases and J by 2 bases, and 12 bases separated the two germline ends. CDR1 SNHLY and CDR2 FYNNEI come from the germline V gene. The CDR3 contains 12 residues. The CDR3 loop reads CAFTGNNYGYTF. In nucleotides, the CDR3 is TGTGCCTTTACCGGGAACAACTATGGCTACACCTTC.

This clonotype has just a few counts. The J gene is TRBJ2-1, the V gene TRBV20-1, with 8 positions matching TRBD1. CDR1 and CDR2 (germline): DFQATT, SNEGSKA (reference sequence). CDR3 length equals 13 residues. V lost 6 bases to trimming and J lost 3 bases; unmatched junction nucleotides: 4. DNA for the CDR3: TGCAGTGCCCCGGACAGGGACTACAATGAGCAGTTCTTC. This gives the protein CSAPDRDYNEQFF.

Ten or more counts support this clonotype. The rearrangement joins TRBV30 to TRBJ1-1; TRBD1 aligns across 7 bases. The germline V gene encodes CDR1 GTSNPN and CDR2 SVGIG (reference sequence). V trimming: 4 bases; J trimming: 7 bases; junction bases outside the gene matches: 9. This CDR3 has 13 amino acids. The CDR3 sequence: CAWIRGGRGEAFF. The CDR3 region has the DNA TGTGCCTGGATCAGGGGGGGGCGAGGTGAAGCTTTCTTT.

This clonotype has a count of ten or more. The J gene is TRBJ2-3, the V gene TRBV20-1; tentative D call: TRBD1 (5 bases). The CDR3 has 14 amino acids. Germline V gene data show CDR1 as DFQATT and CDR2 as SNEGSKA (reference sequence). V lost 1 base and J 4 bases, leaving 12 bases between the germline ends. The CDR3 bases are TGCAGTGCTAGAGTAGGGCAGGGCGCAGATACGCAGTATTTT. This sequence encodes CSARVGQGADTQYF.

The sample holds many counts of this clonotype. The rearrangement joins TRBV7-9 to TRBJ2-6, with D unclear. CDR3 length: 16 amino acids. Germline V gives CDR1 SEHNR, CDR2 FQNEAQ (reference sequence). V lost 2 bases, J lost 1 base, and 9 bases lay in between. The CDR3 region is CASSLSWGSGANVLTF. CDR3 DNA: TGTGCCAGCAGCTTAAGTTGGGGTTCTGGGGCCAACGTCCTGACTTTC.